These 9 T cell receptor beta chains originate from one sample sequenced in a study of blood T cell repertoires in COVID-19. Only in-frame clones appear in the TCRdb table, and some are missing; sequencing was by immunoSEQ multiplex PCR. The sample records approximately 46,000 clones, approximately 85% being singletons. The sequenced sample consisted of peripheral blood. The source of these receptors is a man aged 55 to 69 with acute or convalescent COVID-19.

The chain combines TRBV11-2 with TRBJ2-1, with 8 bases fitting TRBD2. This CDR3 contains 16 residues. Germline lookup yields CDR1 SGHAT and CDR2 FQNNGV. The J segment lost 2 bases and the V segment lost 3 bases, leaving 6 bases of the junction unmatched. In nucleotides, the CDR3 is TGTGCCAGCAGCTTCTCAGCGGGAGTGGCCTACAATGAGCAGTTCTTC. It is translated as CASSFSAGVAYNEQFF.

The rearrangement links TRBV19 to TRBJ1-2; TRBD1 matches at 10 bases. The germline V gene has CDR1 LNHDA and CDR2 SQIVND (reference sequence). Unmatched junction bases numbered 8, after V lost 5 bases and J lost 5 bases. The CDR3 runs 15 residues. This chain's CDR3 is CASSRYGQGEYGYTF. In DNA form, the CDR3 reads TGTGCCAGTAGTCGATATGGACAGGGGGAATATGGCTACACCTTC.

The chain joins TRBV7-9 to TRBJ2-7; TRBD1 matches 8 bases. CDR3 size: 15 residues. The V and J ends lost 5 bases and 0 bases, in that order; junction bases with no gene match: 6. CDR1 is SEHNR and CDR2 is FQNEAQ in the germline V gene (reference sequence). The CDR3 DNA sequence: TGTGCCAGCAGCCCAGGACAGGGTCGCTCCTACGAGCAGTACTTC. This encodes CASSPGQGRSYEQYF.

This clone was found a few times. The chain uses TRBV3-1 (or the pseudogene TRBV3-2) and TRBJ1-1; no firm D call. Germline V lookup: CDR1 LGHDT, CDR2 YNNKEL (reference sequence). V was trimmed by 4 bases and J by 0 bases, leaving 6 bases between them. This CDR3 has 13 residues. The CDR3 here is CASSRTMNTEAFF. The CDR3 coding sequence is TGTGCCAGCAGCCGAACTATGAACACTGAAGCTTTCTTT.

The chain recombines TRBV9 with TRBJ2-7, with 14 bases that match TRBD2. This CDR3 is 17 amino acids long. Trimming took 2 bases from V and 5 from J; bases not matched to a gene: 9. In germline, CDR1 is SGDLS, CDR2 YYNGEE. CDR3 region: CASSVGLAGGSPDEQYF. The CDR3 nucleotides are TGTGCCAGCAGCGTCGGACTAGCGGGAGGCTCTCCGGACGAGCAGTACTTC.

The chain employs TRBV11-2 and TRBJ1-2, with D unclear. V was cut by 3 bases and J by 4 bases, with 15 bases left in between. The CDR3 extends over 15 amino acids. CDR1 is SGHAT, CDR2 FQNNGV, per germline. Here the CDR3 DNA reads TGTGCCAGCAGCTTGGATGCCTATGGGAGCTATGGCTACACCTTC. Translated: CASSLDAYGSYGYTF.

The chain recombines TRBV5-1 with TRBJ1-4; TRBD1 matches 12 bases. Germline assignment: CDR1 SGHRS and CDR2 YFSETQ. V was clipped by 2 bases and J by 8 bases; unmatched bases: 10. The CDR3 runs 17 residues. This chain's CDR3 is CASSLQGQGATGEKLFF. In DNA, the CDR3 is TGCGCCAGCAGCTTACAGGGACAGGGGGCTACAGGAGAAAAACTGTTTTTT.

This CDR3 reads CATSDSAYGTVTDTQYF. DNA of the CDR3: TGTGCCACCAGTGATTCCGCCTACGGGACAGTCACAGATACGCAGTATTTT. The chain carries TRBV24-1 and TRBJ2-3, with 7 bases matching TRBD1. Trimming took 2 bases from V and 2 from J; bases not matched to a gene: 9. Germline-derived CDR1 and CDR2 are KGHDR and SFDVKD. The CDR3 extends over 17 amino acids.

The chain joins TRBV24-1 to TRBJ1-5; 11 bases are a match to TRBD1. Losses at the gene ends were 2 bases for V and 6 bases for J; bases not matched to a gene: 8. This CDR3 region has 17 residues. CDR1 and CDR2 (germline): KGHDR, SFDVKD. CDR3 loop: CATSDSRTGGFGQPQHF. The CDR3 DNA follows: TGTGCCACCAGTGATTCAAGGACAGGGGGCTTCGGTCAGCCCCAGCATTTT.